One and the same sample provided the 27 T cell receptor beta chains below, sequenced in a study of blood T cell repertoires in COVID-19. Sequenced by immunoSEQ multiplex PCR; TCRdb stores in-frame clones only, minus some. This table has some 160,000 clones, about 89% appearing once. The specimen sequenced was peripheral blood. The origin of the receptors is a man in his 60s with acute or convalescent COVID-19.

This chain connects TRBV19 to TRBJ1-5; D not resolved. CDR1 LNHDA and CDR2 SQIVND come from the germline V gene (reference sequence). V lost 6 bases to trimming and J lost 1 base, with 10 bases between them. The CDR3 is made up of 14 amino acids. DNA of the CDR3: TGTGCCAGTAGAGCCCGGGGAAGCAATCAGCCCCAGCATTTT. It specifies CASRARGSNQPQHF.

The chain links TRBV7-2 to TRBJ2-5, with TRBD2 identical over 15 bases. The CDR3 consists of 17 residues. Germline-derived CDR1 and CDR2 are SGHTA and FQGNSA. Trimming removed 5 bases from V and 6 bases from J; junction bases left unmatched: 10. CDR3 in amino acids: CASSLWTSGGAVKTQYF. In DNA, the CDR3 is TGTGCCAGCAGCCTGTGGACTAGCGGGGGGGCCGTGAAGACCCAGTACTTC.

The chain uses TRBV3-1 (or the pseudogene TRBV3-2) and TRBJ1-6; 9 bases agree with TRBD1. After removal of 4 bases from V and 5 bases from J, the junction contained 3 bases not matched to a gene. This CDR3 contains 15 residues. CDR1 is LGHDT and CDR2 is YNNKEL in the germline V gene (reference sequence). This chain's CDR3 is CASSLGQGNNSPLHF. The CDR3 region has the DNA TGTGCCAGCAGCCTCGGACAGGGGAATAATTCACCCCTCCACTTT.

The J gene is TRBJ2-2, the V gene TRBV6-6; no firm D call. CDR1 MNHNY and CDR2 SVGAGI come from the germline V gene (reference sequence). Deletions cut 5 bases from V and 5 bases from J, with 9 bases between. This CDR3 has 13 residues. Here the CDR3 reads CASSMLRTGELFF. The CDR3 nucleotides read TGTGCCAGCAGTATGCTGCGGACCGGGGAGCTGTTTTTT.

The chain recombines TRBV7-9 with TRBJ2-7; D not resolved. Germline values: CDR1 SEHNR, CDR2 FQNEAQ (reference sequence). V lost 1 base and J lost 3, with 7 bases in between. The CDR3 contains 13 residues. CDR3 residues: CASSLDRSYEQYF. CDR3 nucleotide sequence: TGTGCCAGCAGCTTAGATCGCAGCTACGAGCAGTACTTC.

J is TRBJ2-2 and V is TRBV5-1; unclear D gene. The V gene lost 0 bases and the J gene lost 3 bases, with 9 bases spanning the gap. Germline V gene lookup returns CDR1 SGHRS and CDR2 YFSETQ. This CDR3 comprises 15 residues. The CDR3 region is CASSLGARYTGELFF. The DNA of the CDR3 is TGCGCCAGCAGCTTGGGGGCCCGGTACACCGGGGAGCTGTTTTTT.

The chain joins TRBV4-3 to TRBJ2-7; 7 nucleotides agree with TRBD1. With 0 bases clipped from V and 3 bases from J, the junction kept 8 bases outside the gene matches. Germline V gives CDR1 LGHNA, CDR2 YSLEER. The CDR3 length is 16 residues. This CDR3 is CASSQDLGTAVYEQYF. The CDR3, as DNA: TGCGCCAGCAGCCAAGATTTAGGGACAGCTGTCTACGAGCAGTACTTC.

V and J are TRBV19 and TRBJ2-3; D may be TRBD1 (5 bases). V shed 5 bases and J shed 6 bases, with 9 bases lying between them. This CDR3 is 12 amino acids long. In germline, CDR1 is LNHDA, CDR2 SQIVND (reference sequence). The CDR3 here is CASSSGLDTQYF. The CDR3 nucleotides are TGTGCCAGTAGTTCAGGGTTGGATACGCAGTATTTT.

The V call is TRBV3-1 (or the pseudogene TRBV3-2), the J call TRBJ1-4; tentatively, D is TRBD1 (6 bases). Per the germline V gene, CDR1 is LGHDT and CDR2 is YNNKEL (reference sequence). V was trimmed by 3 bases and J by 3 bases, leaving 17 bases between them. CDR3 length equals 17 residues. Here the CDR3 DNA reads TGTGCCAGCAGCCAGGAGCGATACAGGGTTGCTAATGAAAAACTGTTTTTT. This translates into CASSQERYRVANEKLFF.

Here the CDR3 DNA reads TGTGCCAGCAGTGGGGAGGACGGACGGGGAATAGTAAGCACTGAAGCTTTCTTT. Its translation: CASSGEDGRGIVSTEAFF. The rearrangement joins TRBV2 to TRBJ1-1; D unclear. Germline lookup yields CDR1 SNHLY and CDR2 FYNNEI. Deletions cut 4 bases from V and 4 bases from J, with 25 bases between. The CDR3 covers 18 residues. Supplemented by reference TRBV2 and TRBJ1-1, the full variable domain reads EPEVTQTPSHQVTQMGQEVILRCVPISNHLYFYWYRQILGQKVEFLVSFYNNEISEKSEIFDDQFSVERPDGSNFTLKIRSTKLEDSAMYFCASSGEDGRGIVSTEAFFGQGTRLTVV.

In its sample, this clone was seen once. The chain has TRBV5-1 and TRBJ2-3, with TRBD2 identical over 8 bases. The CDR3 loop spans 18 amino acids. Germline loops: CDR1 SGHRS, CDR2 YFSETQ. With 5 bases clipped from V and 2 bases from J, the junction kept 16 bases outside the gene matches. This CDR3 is CASRAANGGARFTDTQYF. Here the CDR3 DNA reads TGCGCCAGCAGAGCCGCCAACGGGGGGGCCCGTTTCACAGATACGCAGTATTTT.

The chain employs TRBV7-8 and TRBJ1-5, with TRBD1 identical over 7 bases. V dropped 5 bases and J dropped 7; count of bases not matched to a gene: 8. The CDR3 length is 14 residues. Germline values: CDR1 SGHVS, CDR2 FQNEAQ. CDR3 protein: CASSTDRAYQPQHF. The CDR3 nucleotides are TGTGCCAGCAGCACCGACAGGGCTTACCAGCCCCAGCATTTT.

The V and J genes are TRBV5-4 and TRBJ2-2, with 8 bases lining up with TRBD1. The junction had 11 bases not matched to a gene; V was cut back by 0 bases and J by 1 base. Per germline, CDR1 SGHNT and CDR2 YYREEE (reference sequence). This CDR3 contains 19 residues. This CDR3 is CASSLARWNRGKNTGELFF. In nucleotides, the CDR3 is TGTGCCAGCAGCTTGGCCAGGTGGAACAGGGGGAAGAACACCGGGGAGCTGTTTTTT. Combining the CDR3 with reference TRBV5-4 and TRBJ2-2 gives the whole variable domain ETGVTQSPTHLIKTRGQQVTLRCSSQSGHNTVSWYQQALGQGPQFIFQYYREEENGRGNFPPRFSGLQFPNYSSELNVNALELDDSALYLCASSLARWNRGKNTGELFFGEGSRLTVL.

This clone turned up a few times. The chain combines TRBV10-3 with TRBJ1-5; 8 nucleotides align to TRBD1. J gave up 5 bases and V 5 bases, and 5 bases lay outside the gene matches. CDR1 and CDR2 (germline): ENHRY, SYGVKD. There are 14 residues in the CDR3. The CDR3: CAISRTGRDQPQHF. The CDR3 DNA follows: TGTGCCATCAGTAGGACAGGGCGGGATCAGCCCCAGCATTTT.

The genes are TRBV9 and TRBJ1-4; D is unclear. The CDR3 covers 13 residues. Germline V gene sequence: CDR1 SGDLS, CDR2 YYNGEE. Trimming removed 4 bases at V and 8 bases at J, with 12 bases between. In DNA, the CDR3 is TGTGCCAGCAGCTGGCGGGGAGAAGAAAAACTGTTTTTT. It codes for CASSWRGEEKLFF.

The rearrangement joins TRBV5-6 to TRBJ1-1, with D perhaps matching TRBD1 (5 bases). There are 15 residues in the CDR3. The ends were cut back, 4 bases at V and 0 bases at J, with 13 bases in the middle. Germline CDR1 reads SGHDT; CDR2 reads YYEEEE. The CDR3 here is CASSPLAGMNTEAFF. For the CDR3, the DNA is TGTGCCAGCAGCCCCCTCGCAGGGATGAACACTGAAGCTTTCTTT.

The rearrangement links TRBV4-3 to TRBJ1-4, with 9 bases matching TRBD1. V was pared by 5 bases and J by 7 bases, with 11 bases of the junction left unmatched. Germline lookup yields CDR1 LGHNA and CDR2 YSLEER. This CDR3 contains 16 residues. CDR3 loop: CASSFGSDRGSEKLFF. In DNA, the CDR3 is TGCGCCAGCAGCTTCGGTTCCGACAGGGGGAGTGAAAAACTGTTTTTT.

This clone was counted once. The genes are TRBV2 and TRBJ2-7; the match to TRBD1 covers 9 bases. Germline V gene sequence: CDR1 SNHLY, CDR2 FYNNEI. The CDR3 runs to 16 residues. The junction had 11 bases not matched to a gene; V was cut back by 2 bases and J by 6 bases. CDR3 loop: CASSECNPGTGCEQYF. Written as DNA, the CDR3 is TGTGCCAGCAGTGAATGCAACCCCGGGACAGGGTGCGAGCAGTACTTC.

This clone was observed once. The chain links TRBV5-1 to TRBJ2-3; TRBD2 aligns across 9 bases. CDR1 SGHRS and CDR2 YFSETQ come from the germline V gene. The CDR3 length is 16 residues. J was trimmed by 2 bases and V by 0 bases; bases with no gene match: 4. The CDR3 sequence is CASSLGASGATDTQYF. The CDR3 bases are TGCGCCAGCAGCTTGGGGGCTAGCGGGGCCACAGATACGCAGTATTTT.

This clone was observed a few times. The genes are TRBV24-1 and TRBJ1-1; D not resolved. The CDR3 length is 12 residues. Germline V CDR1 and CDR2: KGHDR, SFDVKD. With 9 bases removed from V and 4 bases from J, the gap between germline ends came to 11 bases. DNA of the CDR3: TGTGCCACCCGAGGGATCGGCACTGAAGCTTTCTTT. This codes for CATRGIGTEAFF.

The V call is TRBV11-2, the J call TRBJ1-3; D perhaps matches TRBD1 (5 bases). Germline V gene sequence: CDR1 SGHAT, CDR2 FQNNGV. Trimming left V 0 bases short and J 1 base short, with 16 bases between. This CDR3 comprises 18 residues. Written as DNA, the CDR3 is TGTGCCAGCAGCTTAGATCGGGCAGGGCTCGGTTCTGGAAACACCATATATTTT. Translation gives CASSLDRAGLGSGNTIYF.

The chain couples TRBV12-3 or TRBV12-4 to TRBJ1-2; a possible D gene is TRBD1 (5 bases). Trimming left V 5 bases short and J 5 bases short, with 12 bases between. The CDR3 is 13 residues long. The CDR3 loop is CASSGLGAYGYTF. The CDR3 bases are TGTGCCAGCAGTGGTTTAGGGGCTTATGGCTACACCTTC.

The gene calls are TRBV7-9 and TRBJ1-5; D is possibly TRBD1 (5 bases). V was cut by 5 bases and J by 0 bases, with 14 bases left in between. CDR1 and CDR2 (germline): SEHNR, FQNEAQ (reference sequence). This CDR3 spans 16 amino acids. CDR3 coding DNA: TGTGCCAGCAGCAAAGGGGCAAGCAATAGCAATCAGCCCCAGCATTTT. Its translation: CASSKGASNSNQPQHF.

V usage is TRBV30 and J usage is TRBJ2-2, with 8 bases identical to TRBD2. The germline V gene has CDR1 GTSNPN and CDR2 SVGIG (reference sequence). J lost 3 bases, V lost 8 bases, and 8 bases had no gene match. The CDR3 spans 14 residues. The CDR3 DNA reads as TGTGCCGGAACCGGGGGGGGAGACACCGGGGAGCTGTTTTTT. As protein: CAGTGGGDTGELFF.

CDR3 nucleotides: TGTGCCAGCACCCCGACAGGGGTGTCTGGGGCCAACGTCCTGACTTTC. Amino acid sequence: CASTPTGVSGANVLTF. The rearrangement uses TRBV27 and TRBJ2-6; 8 bases match TRBD1. CDR3 length: 16 amino acids. Germline CDR1 and CDR2: MNHEY and SMNVEV (reference sequence). With V trimmed by 7 bases and J by 1 base, 6 bases remained unmatched.

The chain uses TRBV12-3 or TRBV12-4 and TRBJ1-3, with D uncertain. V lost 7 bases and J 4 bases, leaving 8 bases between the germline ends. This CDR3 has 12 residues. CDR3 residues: CASTQAGNTIYF. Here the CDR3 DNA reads TGTGCCAGCACCCAGGCAGGAAACACCATATATTTT.

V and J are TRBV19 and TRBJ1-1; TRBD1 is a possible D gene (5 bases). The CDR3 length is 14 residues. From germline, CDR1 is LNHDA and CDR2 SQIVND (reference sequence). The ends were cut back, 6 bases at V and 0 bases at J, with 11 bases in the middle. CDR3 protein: CASSKDRVNTEAFF. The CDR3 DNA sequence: TGTGCCAGTAGCAAAGACAGAGTGAACACTGAAGCTTTCTTT.